Listed here are 7 T cell receptor beta chains from one sample, sequenced in a study of blood T cell repertoires in COVID-19. Produced via immunoSEQ multiplex PCR; TCRdb's table is partial and in-frame only. The repertoire holds 80,000 to 100,000 clones, with approximately 79% as singletons. The sequencing input was peripheral blood. The receptors originated from a man aged 65-85 years with active or convalescent COVID-19.

The gene calls are TRBV5-4 and TRBJ1-1; the D gene is possibly TRBD1 (6 bases). CDR1 and CDR2 (germline): SGHNT, YYREEE (reference sequence). CDR3 size: 13 residues. Trimming stripped 3 bases from V and 5 bases from J, with 11 bases between. This CDR3 is CASSSNRETEAFF. The CDR3 DNA sequence: TGTGCCAGCAGCTCCAACAGGGAAACTGAAGCTTTCTTT.

This clone appeared a few times. The J gene is TRBJ1-2, the V gene TRBV6-5; TRBD1 aligns across 9 bases. The ends lost 2 bases at V and 11 bases at J; junction bases unmatched: 9. From germline, CDR1 is MNHEY and CDR2 SVGAGI. CDR3 length: 14 residues. CDR3: CASSYVGQGSRYTF. The DNA of the CDR3 is TGTGCCAGCAGTTACGTTGGACAGGGGTCCCGATACACCTTC.

This clone was seen just once. The chain links TRBV9 to TRBJ1-1, with 10 bases aligning to TRBD1. The CDR3 consists of 14 residues. Germline lookup yields CDR1 SGDLS and CDR2 YYNGEE. Losses at the gene ends were 3 bases for V and 6 bases for J; bases not matched to a gene: 5. The CDR3 DNA follows: TGTGCCAGCAGCGCGGGACAGGGGAGGTCTGAAGCTTTCTTT. Translated: CASSAGQGRSEAFF.

The V call is TRBV4-3, the J call TRBJ1-2; D unresolved. This CDR3 comprises 16 residues. The germline gives CDR1 LGHNA, CDR2 YSLEER. Trimming took 0 bases from V and 2 from J, leaving 13 bases between them. The CDR3 DNA reads TGCGCCAGCAGCCAAGATAGAGGTGTACGGAACTATGGCTACACCTTC. It codes for CASSQDRGVRNYGYTF.

The chain links TRBV7-8 to TRBJ2-2; 7 bases are shared with TRBD1. This CDR3 has 14 residues. CDR1 SGHVS and CDR2 FQNEAQ come from the germline V gene. The ends lost 6 bases at V and 7 bases at J; junction bases unmatched: 8. The CDR3 DNA is TGTGCCAGCAGTCTTCACCGGGACAGCGGGGAGCTGTTTTTT. Translated: CASSLHRDSGELFF.

This clone has a single count. The V and J genes are TRBV7-9 and TRBJ1-1, with TRBD1 as a possible D gene (5 bases). The length of the CDR3 is 15 residues. Germline V lookup: CDR1 SEHNR, CDR2 FQNEAQ (reference sequence). Trimming removed 4 bases at V and 0 bases at J, with 12 bases between. CDR3 residues: CASSSSQGLNTEAFF. DNA of the CDR3: TGTGCCAGCAGCTCATCGCAGGGATTGAACACTGAAGCTTTCTTT.

The chain combines TRBV3-1 (or the pseudogene TRBV3-2) with TRBJ1-5; maybe TRBD1 (6 bases). From germline, CDR1 is LGHDT and CDR2 YNNKEL (reference sequence). Trimming took off 0 bases at V and 11 bases at J, with 11 bases between the two ends. This CDR3 spans 13 amino acids. The CDR3 region has the DNA TGTGCCAGCAGCCAAGACAAAGGGGGTGCCCAGCATTTT. This sequence encodes CASSQDKGGAQHF.